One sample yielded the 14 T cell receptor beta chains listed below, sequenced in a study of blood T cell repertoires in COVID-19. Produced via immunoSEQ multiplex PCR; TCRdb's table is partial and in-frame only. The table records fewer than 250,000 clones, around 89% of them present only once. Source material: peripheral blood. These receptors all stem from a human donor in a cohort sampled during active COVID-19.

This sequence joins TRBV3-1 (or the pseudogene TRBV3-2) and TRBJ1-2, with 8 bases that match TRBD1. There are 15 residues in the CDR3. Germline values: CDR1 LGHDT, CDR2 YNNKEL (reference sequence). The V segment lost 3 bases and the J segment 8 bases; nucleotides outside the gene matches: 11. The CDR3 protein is CASSHRTGQGGGYTF. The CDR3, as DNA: TGTGCCAGCAGCCACAGAACAGGACAGGGAGGAGGCTACACCTTC.

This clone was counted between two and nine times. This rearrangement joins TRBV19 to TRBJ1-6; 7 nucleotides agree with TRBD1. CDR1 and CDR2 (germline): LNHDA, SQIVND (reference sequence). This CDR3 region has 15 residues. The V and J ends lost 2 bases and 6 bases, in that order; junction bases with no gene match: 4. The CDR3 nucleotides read TGTGCCAGTAGTATAAACAGGGGTGGTAATTCACCCCTCCACTTT. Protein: CASSINRGGNSPLHF.

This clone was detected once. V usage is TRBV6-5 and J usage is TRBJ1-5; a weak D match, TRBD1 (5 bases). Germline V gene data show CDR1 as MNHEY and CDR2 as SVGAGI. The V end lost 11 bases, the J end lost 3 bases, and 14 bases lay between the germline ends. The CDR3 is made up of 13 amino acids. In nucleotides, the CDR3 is TGTGCCTCTGCCGGGGGTTCCAATCAGCCCCAGCATTTT. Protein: CASAGGSNQPQHF.

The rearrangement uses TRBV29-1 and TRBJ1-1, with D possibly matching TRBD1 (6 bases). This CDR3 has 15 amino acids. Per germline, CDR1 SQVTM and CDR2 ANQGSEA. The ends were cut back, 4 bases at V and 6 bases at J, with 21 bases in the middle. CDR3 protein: CSVAWGPFKGAEAFF. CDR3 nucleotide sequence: TGCAGCGTTGCTTGGGGGCCTTTCAAAGGGGCTGAAGCTTTCTTT.

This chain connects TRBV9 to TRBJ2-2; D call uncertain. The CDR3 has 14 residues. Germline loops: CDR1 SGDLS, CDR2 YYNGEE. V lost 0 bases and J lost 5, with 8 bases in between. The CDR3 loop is CASSVEQHTGELFF. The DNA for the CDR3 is TGTGCCAGCAGCGTAGAACAGCATACCGGGGAGCTGTTTTTT.

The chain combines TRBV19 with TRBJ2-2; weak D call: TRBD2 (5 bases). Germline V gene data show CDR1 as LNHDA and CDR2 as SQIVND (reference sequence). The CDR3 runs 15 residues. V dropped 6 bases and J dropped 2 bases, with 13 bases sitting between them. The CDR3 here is CASRDFGVNTGELFF. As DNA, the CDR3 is TGTGCCAGTAGAGATTTCGGGGTAAACACCGGGGAGCTGTTTTTT.

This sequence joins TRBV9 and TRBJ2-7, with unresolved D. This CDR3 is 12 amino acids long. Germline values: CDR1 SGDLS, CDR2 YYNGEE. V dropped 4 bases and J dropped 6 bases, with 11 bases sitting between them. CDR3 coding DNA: TGTGCCAGCAGCCAGTACGGGTCCGAGCAGTACTTC. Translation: CASSQYGSEQYF. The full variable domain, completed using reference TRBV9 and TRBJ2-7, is DSGVTQTPKHLITATGQRVTLRCSPRSGDLSVYWYQQSLDQGLQFLIQYYNGEERAKGNILERFSAQQFPDLHSELNLSSLELGDSALYFCASSQYGSEQYFGPGTRLTVT.

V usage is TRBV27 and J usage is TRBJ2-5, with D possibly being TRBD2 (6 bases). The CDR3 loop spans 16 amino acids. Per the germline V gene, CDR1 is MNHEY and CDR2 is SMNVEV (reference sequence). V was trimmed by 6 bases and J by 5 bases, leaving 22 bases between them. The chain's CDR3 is CASSGLWGSGRETQYF. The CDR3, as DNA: TGTGCCAGCAGCGGCCTTTGGGGCAGTGGGAGGGAGACCCAGTACTTC.

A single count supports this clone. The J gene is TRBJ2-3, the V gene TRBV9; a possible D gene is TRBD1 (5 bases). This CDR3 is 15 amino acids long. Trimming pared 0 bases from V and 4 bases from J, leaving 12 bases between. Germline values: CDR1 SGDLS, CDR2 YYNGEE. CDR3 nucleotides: TGTGCCAGCAGCGTAGGACTCTGGGGCCCAGATACGCAGTATTTT. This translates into CASSVGLWGPDTQYF.

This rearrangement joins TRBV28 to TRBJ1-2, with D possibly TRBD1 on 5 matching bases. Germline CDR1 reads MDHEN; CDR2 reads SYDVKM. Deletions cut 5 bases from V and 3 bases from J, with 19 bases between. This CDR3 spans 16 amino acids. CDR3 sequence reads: CASSPPSRGGDYGYTF. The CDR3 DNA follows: TGTGCCAGCAGTCCCCCGTCCCGGGGGGGGGACTATGGCTACACCTTC.

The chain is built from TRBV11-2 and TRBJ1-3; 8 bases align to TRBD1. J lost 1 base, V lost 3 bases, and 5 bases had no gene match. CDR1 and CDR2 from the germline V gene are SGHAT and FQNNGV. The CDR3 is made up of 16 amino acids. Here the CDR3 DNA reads TGTGCCAGCAGCTTGATTCAGGGGGCATCTGGAAACACCATATATTTT. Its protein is CASSLIQGASGNTIYF.

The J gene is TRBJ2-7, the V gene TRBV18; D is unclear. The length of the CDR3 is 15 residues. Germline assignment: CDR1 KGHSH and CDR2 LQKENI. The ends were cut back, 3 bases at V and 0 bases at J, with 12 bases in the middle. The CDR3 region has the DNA TGTGCCAGCTCACCCCAGCAGGCTATCTCCTACGAGCAGTACTTC. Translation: CASSPQQAISYEQYF.

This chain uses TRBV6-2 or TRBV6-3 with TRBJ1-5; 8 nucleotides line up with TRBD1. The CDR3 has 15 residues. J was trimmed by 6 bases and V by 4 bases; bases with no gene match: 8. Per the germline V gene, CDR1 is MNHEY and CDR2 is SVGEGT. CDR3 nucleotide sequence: TGTGCCAGCAGTTGGGCAGGGGGCGGGGTTCAGCCCCAGCATTTT. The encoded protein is CASSWAGGGVQPQHF.

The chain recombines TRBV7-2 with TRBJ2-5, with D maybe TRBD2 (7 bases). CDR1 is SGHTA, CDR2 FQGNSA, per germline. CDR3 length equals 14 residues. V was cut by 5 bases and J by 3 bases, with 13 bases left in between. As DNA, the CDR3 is TGTGCCAGCAGCCCACAGGGACTAAAAGAGACCCAGTACTTC. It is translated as CASSPQGLKETQYF.